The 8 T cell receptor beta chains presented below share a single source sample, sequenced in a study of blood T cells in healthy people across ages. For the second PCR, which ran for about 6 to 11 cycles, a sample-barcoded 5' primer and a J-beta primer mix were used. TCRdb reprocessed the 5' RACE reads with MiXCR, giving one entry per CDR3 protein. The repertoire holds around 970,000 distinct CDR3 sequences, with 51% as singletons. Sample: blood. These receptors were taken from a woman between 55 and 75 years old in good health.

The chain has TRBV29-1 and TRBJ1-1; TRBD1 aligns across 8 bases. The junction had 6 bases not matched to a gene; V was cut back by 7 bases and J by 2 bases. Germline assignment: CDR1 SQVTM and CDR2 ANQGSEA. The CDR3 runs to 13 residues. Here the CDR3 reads CSGHGQGNTEAFF. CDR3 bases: TGCAGCGGTCATGGACAGGGAAACACTGAAGCTTTCTTT.

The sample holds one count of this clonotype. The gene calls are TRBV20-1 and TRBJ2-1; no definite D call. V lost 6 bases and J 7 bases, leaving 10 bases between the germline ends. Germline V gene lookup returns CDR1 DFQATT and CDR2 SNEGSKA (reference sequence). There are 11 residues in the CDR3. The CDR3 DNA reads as TGCAGTGCCGCAAAGGGAAATGAGCAGTTCTTC. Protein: CSAAKGNEQFF.

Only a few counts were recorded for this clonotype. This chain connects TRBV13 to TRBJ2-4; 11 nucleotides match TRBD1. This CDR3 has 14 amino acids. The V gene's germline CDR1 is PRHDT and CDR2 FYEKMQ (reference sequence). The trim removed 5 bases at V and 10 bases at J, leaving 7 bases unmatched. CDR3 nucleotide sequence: TGTGCCAGCAGCGTTGGACAGGGGGCCTGGATTCAGTACTTC. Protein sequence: CASSVGQGAWIQYF. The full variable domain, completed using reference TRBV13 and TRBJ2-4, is AAGVIQSPRHLIKEKRETATLKCYPIPRHDTVYWYQQGPGQDPQFLISFYEKMQSDKGSIPDRFSAQQFSDYHSELNMSSLELGDSALYFCASSVGQGAWIQYFGAGTRLSVL.

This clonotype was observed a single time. CDR3 loop: CASSTINEQYF. The CDR3 DNA sequence: TGTGCCAGCAGTACCATCAATGAGCAGTACTTC. The V and J genes are TRBV28 and TRBJ2-5; unclear D gene. V gave up 5 bases and J gave up 11 bases, with 12 bases separating them. The CDR3 is 11 amino acids. From germline, CDR1 is MDHEN and CDR2 SYDVKM.

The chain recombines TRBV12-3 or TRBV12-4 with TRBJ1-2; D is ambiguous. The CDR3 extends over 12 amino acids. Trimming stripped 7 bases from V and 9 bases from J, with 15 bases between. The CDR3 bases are TGTGCCAGCAAAGGTGCCGGAGATCGCTACACCTTC. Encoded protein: CASKGAGDRYTF.

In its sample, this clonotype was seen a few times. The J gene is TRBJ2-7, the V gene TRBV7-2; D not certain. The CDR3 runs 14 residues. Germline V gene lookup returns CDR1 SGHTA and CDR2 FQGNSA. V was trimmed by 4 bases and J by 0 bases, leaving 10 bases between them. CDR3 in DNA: TGTGCCAGCAGCTCTTACCAAAGCTCCTACGAGCAGTACTTC. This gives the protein CASSSYQSSYEQYF.

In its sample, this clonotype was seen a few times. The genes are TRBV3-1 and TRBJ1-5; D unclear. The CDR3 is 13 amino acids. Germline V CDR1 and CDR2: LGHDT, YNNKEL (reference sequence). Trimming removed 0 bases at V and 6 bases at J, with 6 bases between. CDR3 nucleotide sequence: TGTGCCAGCAGCCAAGATATGTTTCAGCCCCAGCATTTT. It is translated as CASSQDMFQPQHF.

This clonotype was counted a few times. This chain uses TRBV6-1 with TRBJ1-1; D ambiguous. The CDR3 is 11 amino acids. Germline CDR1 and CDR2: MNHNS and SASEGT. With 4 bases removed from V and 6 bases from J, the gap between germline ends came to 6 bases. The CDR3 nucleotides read TGTGCCAGCAGTGGCCATCCTGAAGCTTTCTTT. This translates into CASSGHPEAFF.